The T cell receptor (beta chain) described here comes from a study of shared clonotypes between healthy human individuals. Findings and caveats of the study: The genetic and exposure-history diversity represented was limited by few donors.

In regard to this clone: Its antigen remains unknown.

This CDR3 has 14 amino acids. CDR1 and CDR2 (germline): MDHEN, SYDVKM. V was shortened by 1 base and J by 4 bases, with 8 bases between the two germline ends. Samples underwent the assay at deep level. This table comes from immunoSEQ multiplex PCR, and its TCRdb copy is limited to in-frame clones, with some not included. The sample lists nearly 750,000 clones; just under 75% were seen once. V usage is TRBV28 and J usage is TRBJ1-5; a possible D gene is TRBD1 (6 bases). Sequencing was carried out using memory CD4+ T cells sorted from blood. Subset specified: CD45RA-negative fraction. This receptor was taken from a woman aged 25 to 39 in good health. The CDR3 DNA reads TGTGCCAGCAGTTTATACAGGGATAATCAGCCCCAGCATTTT. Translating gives CASSLYRDNQPQHF. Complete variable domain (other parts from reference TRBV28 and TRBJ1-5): DVKVTQSSRYLVKRTGEKVFLECVQDMDHENMFWYRQDPGLGLRLIYFSYDVKMKEKGDIPEGYSVSREKKERFSLILESASTNQTSMYLCASSLYRDNQPQHFGDGTRLSIL.